These 18 T cell receptor beta chains were all obtained from the same sample, sequenced in a study of cytomegalovirus exposure and HLA in healthy donors. PCR employed 60 Vbeta and 13 Jbeta primers. Repertoires were generated with immunoSEQ multiplex PCR, while TCRdb's copy carries only in-frame clones and drops some. The sample has fewer than 110,000 clones, around 76% seen once. The sample consisted of PBMCs. Every receptor here comes from a man between 18 and 35 years old in good health and CMV-seronegative.

V gene TRBV27 combines with J gene TRBJ1-4, with 7 positions matching TRBD1. J lost 8 bases, V lost 5 bases, and 14 bases had no gene match. The length of the CDR3 is 16 residues. From germline, CDR1 is MNHEY and CDR2 SMNVEV (reference sequence). The CDR3 nucleotides read TGTGCCAGCAGTGATAGAGGGGGCGGACCTGAGGAAAAACTGTTTTTT. As protein: CASSDRGGGPEEKLFF.

The chain combines TRBV7-9 with TRBJ1-2; 7 bases match TRBD1. Per germline, CDR1 SEHNR and CDR2 FQNEAQ (reference sequence). The V and J ends lost 5 bases and 6 bases, in that order; junction bases with no gene match: 9. This CDR3 is built from 14 residues. The CDR3 region has the DNA TGTGCCAGCAGCATCACAGGGGAAGGTCATGGCTACACCTTC. Translating it yields CASSITGEGHGYTF.

This rearrangement joins TRBV25-1 to TRBJ2-7; D might be TRBD2 (5 bases). Trimming shortened V by 7 bases and J by 4 bases, and 11 bases separated the two germline ends. Germline assignment: CDR1 MGHDK and CDR2 SYGVNS. The CDR3 is made up of 12 amino acids. CDR3 sequence reads: CASTGLAYEQYF. CDR3 nucleotide sequence: TGTGCCAGCACCGGACTGGCATACGAGCAGTACTTC.

This clone was recorded only once. The rearrangement joins TRBV7-2 to TRBJ1-5, with 10 bases that match TRBD1. The CDR3 spans 15 residues. Germline V gives CDR1 SGHTA, CDR2 FQGNSA. With V trimmed by 3 bases and J by 2 bases, 1 base remained unmatched. DNA for the CDR3: TGTGCCAGCAGCTTGGACAGGGGGGGCAATCAGCCCCAGCATTTT. This sequence encodes CASSLDRGGNQPQHF.

This sequence joins TRBV5-1 and TRBJ2-2; D might be TRBD1 (7 bases). V was trimmed by 0 bases and J by 3 bases, leaving 9 bases between them. The germline V gene has CDR1 SGHRS and CDR2 YFSETQ. The CDR3 has 15 amino acids. CDR3 protein: CASSLVRGDTGELFF. In DNA, the CDR3 is TGCGCCAGCAGCTTGGTCAGGGGGGACACCGGGGAGCTGTTTTTT. Using reference TRBV5-1 and TRBJ2-2 for the parts outside the CDR3, the full variable domain is KAGVTQTPRYLIKTRGQQVTLSCSPISGHRSVSWYQQTPGQGLQFLFEYFSETQRNKGNFPGRFSGRQFSNSRSEMNVSTLELGDSALYLCASSLVRGDTGELFFGEGSRLTVL.

The CDR3 loop is CASSLDISGGADTQYF. CDR3 DNA sequence: TGCGCCAGCAGCTTGGATATTAGCGGGGGGGCAGATACGCAGTATTTT. The chain links TRBV5-1 to TRBJ2-3, with 11 bases fitting TRBD2. The CDR3 contains 16 residues. Germline CDR1 reads SGHRS; CDR2 reads YFSETQ. Losses at the gene ends were 0 bases for V and 4 bases for J; bases not matched to a gene: 4.

The count of this clone is one. The genes are TRBV5-1 and TRBJ2-5; 11 bases agree with TRBD2. Germline CDR1 and CDR2: SGHRS and YFSETQ. Trimming took 2 bases from V and 5 from J; bases not matched to a gene: 5. The CDR3 consists of 15 residues. The CDR3, as DNA: TGCGCCAGCAGCTTTGCACTAGCGGGGGAGGAGACCCAGTACTTC. Its protein product is CASSFALAGEETQYF. The whole variable domain, filled in from reference TRBV5-1 and TRBJ2-5, reads KAGVTQTPRYLIKTRGQQVTLSCSPISGHRSVSWYQQTPGQGLQFLFEYFSETQRNKGNFPGRFSGRQFSNSRSEMNVSTLELGDSALYLCASSFALAGEETQYFGPGTRLLVL.

The chain links TRBV18 to TRBJ2-2; TRBD1 aligns across 8 bases. Germline assignment: CDR1 KGHSH and CDR2 LQKENI. Trimming at V came to 3 bases and at J to 4 bases, leaving 4 bases not matched to a gene. This CDR3 spans 15 amino acids. CDR3 sequence reads: CASSPLDRGTGELFF. The CDR3 DNA sequence: TGTGCCAGCTCACCTCTAGACAGGGGCACCGGGGAGCTGTTTTTT.

The J gene is TRBJ1-1, the V gene TRBV9, with D possibly TRBD1 on 6 matching bases. Deletions cut 6 bases from V and 0 bases from J, with 15 bases between. Germline CDR1 and CDR2: SGDLS and YYNGEE. This CDR3 is 15 amino acids long. The CDR3 DNA reads as TGTGCCAGCACCGAGGGGGAAAACATGAACACTGAAGCTTTCTTT. It translates to CASTEGENMNTEAFF.

To note about this clone: A read error may account for a junction end that differs from germline. The V gene is TRBV7-9, the J gene TRBJ2-3, with a weak D call TRBD2 (6 bases). Germline values: CDR1 SEHNR, CDR2 FQNEAQ (reference sequence). The CDR3 length is 14 residues. The CDR3 sequence: CSSTSEGLADTQYF. Here the CDR3 DNA reads TGTTCCAGCACCTCGGAGGGGTTGGCAGATACGCAGTATTTT.

This clone was counted a few times. The V call is TRBV6-5, the J call TRBJ1-2, with D tentatively TRBD1 (6 bases). V dropped 4 bases and J dropped 13 bases, with 13 bases sitting between them. Germline-derived CDR1 and CDR2 are MNHEY and SVGAGI. This CDR3 has 11 residues. The CDR3 spells CASSSTGASTF. For the CDR3, the DNA is TGTGCCAGCAGTTCGACAGGCGCCTCCACCTTC.

This chain joins TRBV7-9 and TRBJ2-7, with a possible D match to TRBD2 (5 bases). Trimming left V 8 bases short and J 0 bases short, with 11 bases between. This CDR3 has 13 residues. Germline assignment: CDR1 SEHNR and CDR2 FQNEAQ (reference sequence). CDR3: CASGRLSSYEQYF. Written as DNA, the CDR3 is TGTGCCAGCGGTCGACTAAGCTCCTACGAGCAGTACTTC.

This chain links TRBV11-3 with TRBJ2-1; the match to TRBD2 covers 10 bases. This CDR3 region has 14 residues. Germline V gene data show CDR1 as SGHNT and CDR2 as YENEEA. V was clipped by 2 bases and J by 8 bases; unmatched bases: 3. The CDR3: CASSLSGGGHEQFF. Written as DNA, the CDR3 is TGTGCCAGCAGCTTAAGCGGGGGGGGGCATGAGCAGTTCTTC.

V and J are TRBV6-6 and TRBJ1-3; a weak D match, TRBD1 (6 bases). Trimming removed 6 bases from V and 0 bases from J, with 15 bases in between. The CDR3 is made up of 16 amino acids. Germline V CDR1 and CDR2: MNHNY, SVGAGI (reference sequence). The CDR3 coding sequence is TGTGCCAGCAGAGCTCCAGGGGCCCACTCTGGAAACACCATATATTTT. Translating gives CASRAPGAHSGNTIYF.

Comments on this clone: The sample holds other DNA sequences that translate to the same CDR3. V usage is TRBV6-5 and J usage is TRBJ2-3; 11 bases align to TRBD2. Per the germline V gene, CDR1 is MNHEY and CDR2 is SVGAGI. J lost 1 base, V lost 6 bases, and 3 bases had no gene match. The CDR3 loop spans 15 amino acids. CDR3 sequence: CASRTGLAGTDTQYF. CDR3 nucleotide sequence: TGTGCCAGCAGGACGGGACTAGCGGGCACAGATACGCAGTATTTT.

The chain couples TRBV15 to TRBJ2-1; a possible D gene is TRBD2 (5 bases). Looked up from germline, CDR1 is LNHNV and CDR2 is YYDKDF (reference sequence). V gave up 5 bases and J gave up 7 bases, with 15 bases separating them. This CDR3 contains 14 residues. CDR3 sequence: CATSGLSRGNEQFF. CDR3 nucleotide sequence: TGTGCCACCAGCGGGTTGTCCCGAGGGAATGAGCAGTTCTTC.

This clone was seen a few times. The chain combines TRBV15 with TRBJ1-5; the match to TRBD1 covers 8 bases. This CDR3 spans 15 amino acids. The V gene end was trimmed by 0 bases and the J gene end by 5 bases; junction bases not matched to a gene: 3. CDR1 is LNHNV and CDR2 is YYDKDF in the germline V gene (reference sequence). The CDR3 sequence is CATSRDTGGHQPQHF. As DNA, the CDR3 is TGTGCCACCAGCAGAGATACAGGGGGGCATCAGCCCCAGCATTTT.

This chain connects TRBV7-2 to TRBJ1-2; tentative D call: TRBD1 (5 bases). V was shortened by 6 bases and J by 0 bases, with 11 bases between the two germline ends. CDR3 length: 14 amino acids. CDR1 and CDR2 (germline): SGHTA, FQGNSA. The CDR3, as DNA: TGTGCCAGCAGGAAGACAGATACTAACTATGGCTACACCTTC. This sequence encodes CASRKTDTNYGYTF.